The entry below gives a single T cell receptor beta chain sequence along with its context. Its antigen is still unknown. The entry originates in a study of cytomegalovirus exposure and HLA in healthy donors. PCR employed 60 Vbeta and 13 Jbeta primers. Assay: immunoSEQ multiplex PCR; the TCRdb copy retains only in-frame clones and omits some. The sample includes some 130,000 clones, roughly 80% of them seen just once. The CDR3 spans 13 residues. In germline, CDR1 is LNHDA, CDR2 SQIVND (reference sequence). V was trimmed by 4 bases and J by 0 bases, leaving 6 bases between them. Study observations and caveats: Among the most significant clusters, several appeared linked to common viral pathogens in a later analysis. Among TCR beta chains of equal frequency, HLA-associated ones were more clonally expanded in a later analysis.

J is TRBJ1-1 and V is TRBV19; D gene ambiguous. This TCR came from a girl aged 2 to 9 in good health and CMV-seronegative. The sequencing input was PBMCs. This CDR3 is CASSNSVNTEAFF. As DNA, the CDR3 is TGTGCCAGTAGTAACTCGGTGAACACTGAAGCTTTCTTT.